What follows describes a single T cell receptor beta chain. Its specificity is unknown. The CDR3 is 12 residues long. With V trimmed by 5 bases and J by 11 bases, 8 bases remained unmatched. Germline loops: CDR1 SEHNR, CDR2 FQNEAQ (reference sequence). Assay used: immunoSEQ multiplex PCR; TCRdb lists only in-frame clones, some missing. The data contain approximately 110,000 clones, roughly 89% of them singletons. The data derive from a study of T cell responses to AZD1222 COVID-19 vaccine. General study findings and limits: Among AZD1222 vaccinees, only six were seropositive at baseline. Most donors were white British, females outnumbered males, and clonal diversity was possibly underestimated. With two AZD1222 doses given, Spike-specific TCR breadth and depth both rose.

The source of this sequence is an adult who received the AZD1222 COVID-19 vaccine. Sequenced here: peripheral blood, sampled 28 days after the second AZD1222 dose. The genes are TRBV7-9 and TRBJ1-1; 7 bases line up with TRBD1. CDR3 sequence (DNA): TGTGCCAGCAGCCTCACAGGGGATGAGGCTTTCTTT. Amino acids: CASSLTGDEAFF.